The 24 T cell receptor beta chains listed next were all sequenced from one sample in a study of yellow fever vaccine responses in identical twins. MiXCR, run by TCRdb on the RT-PCR reads, gives a single entry per CDR3 protein. The sample has approximately 9,600 distinct CDR3 sequences; 75% to 90% are singletons. The input for sequencing was T cells from blood (PBMCs), unsorted or a sorted subset (not recorded which), taken before or after yellow fever vaccination (not recorded which). The receptors were gathered from a woman between 18 and 30 years old who received the yellow fever vaccine.

The J gene is TRBJ2-1, the V gene TRBV20-1, with D unresolved. The CDR3 totals 13 residues. Germline V gene lookup returns CDR1 DFQATT and CDR2 SNEGSKA (reference sequence). CDR3 sequence: CTTPLGTYNEQFF. The CDR3 DNA reads TGCACCACCCCCCTAGGGACCTACAATGAGCAGTTCTTC.

The chain combines TRBV2 with TRBJ2-1, with 8 bases identical to TRBD2. The V and J ends lost 3 bases and 3 bases, in that order; junction bases with no gene match: 7. The CDR3 has 16 amino acids. Germline V gene sequence: CDR1 SNHLY, CDR2 FYNNEI. Here the CDR3 reads CASSEKERELYNEQFF. In DNA, the CDR3 is TGTGCCAGCAGTGAGAAGGAGCGGGAGCTCTACAATGAGCAGTTCTTC.

The V gene is TRBV5-1, the J gene TRBJ2-1, with a possible D match to TRBD2 (6 bases). Germline V CDR1 and CDR2: SGHRS, YFSETQ. CDR3 length: 16 amino acids. Trimming removed 4 bases from V and 5 bases from J, with 19 bases in between. In DNA form, the CDR3 reads TGCGCCAGCAGCGTATTAGCGGAACCCTTAAACAATGAGCAGTTCTTC. Its protein product is CASSVLAEPLNNEQFF.

V usage is TRBV29-1 and J usage is TRBJ2-1, with 7 bases lining up with TRBD1. This CDR3 contains 14 residues. V trimming: 6 bases; J trimming: 6 bases; junction bases outside the gene matches: 11. Germline V gene sequence: CDR1 SQVTM, CDR2 ANQGSEA. The CDR3 sequence: CSVSGTEGSNEQFF. CDR3 nucleotides: TGCAGCGTATCCGGGACAGAGGGGTCCAATGAGCAGTTCTTC.

This clonotype was seen a single time. It is unclear where the CDR3 begins or ends on the DNA, so no DNA is shown, and the CDR3 is as TCRdb lists it. The J gene is TRBJ2-2, the V gene TRBV23-1; the listed D gene, TRBD1, was not tested against the DNA. TRBV23-1 is given ORF status, its function remaining uncertain. The CDR3 has 16 amino acids, counting both end residues. The chain's CDR3 is CASSPTGTGPPGSCFF.

The V gene is TRBV15, the J gene TRBJ2-7; 9 nucleotides align to TRBD1. CDR3 size: 15 residues. The junction had 5 bases not matched to a gene; V was cut back by 3 bases and J by 2 bases. Germline CDR1 reads LNHNV; CDR2 reads YYDKDF (reference sequence). CDR3 amino acids: CATSRGTGSPYEQYF. The CDR3 coding sequence is TGTGCCACCAGCAGGGGGACAGGGTCGCCCTACGAGCAGTACTTC. Full variable domain (remainder filled in from reference TRBV15 and TRBJ2-7): DAMVIQNPRYQVTQFGKPVTLSCSQTLNHNVMYWYQQKSSQAPKLLFHYYDKDFNNEADTPDNFQSRRPNTSFCFLDIRSPGLGDTAMYLCATSRGTGSPYEQYFGPGTRLTVT.

CDR3 sequence: CASSTRGGRNTEAFF. The CDR3 nucleotides are TGTGCCAGCAGCACCCGTGGAGGGCGGAACACTGAAGCTTTCTTT. The rearrangement links TRBV11-2 to TRBJ1-1; D gene uncertain. This CDR3 is 15 amino acids long. Trimming stripped 5 bases from V and 1 base from J, with 14 bases between. Germline V gene lookup returns CDR1 SGHAT and CDR2 FQNNGV.

The rearrangement joins TRBV5-4 to TRBJ2-4, with D perhaps being TRBD1 or TRBD2 (6 bases each). This CDR3 contains 11 residues. V was cut by 10 bases and J by 9 bases, with 14 bases left in between. Germline V gives CDR1 SGHNT, CDR2 YYREEE (reference sequence). CDR3 bases: TGTGCCGGGGTACAGGGAGGCATTCAGTACTTC. Translating it yields CAGVQGGIQYF. Combining the CDR3 with reference TRBV5-4 and TRBJ2-4 gives the whole variable domain ETGVTQSPTHLIKTRGQQVTLRCSSQSGHNTVSWYQQALGQGPQFIFQYYREEENGRGNFPPRFSGLQFPNYSSELNVNALELDDSALYLCAGVQGGIQYFGAGTRLSVL.

The rearrangement uses TRBV29-1 and TRBJ1-5; 8 bases align to TRBD1. With V trimmed by 4 bases and J by 7 bases, 6 bases remained unmatched. The CDR3 length is 13 residues. CDR1 is SQVTM and CDR2 is ANQGSEA in the germline V gene. The CDR3 is CSVGQGRGQPQHF. CDR3 bases: TGCAGCGTTGGACAGGGGAGGGGACAGCCCCAGCATTTT.

The chain couples TRBV28 to TRBJ2-1; 8 positions agree with TRBD1. Germline V CDR1 and CDR2: MDHEN, SYDVKM. CDR3 size: 14 residues. V dropped 6 bases and J dropped 4; count of bases not matched to a gene: 5. Here the CDR3 DNA reads TGTGCCAGCAGGACAGGGGACGCGTACAATGAGCAGTTCTTC. This encodes CASRTGDAYNEQFF.

The chain joins TRBV2 to TRBJ1-6; possible D gene TRBD1, 6 bases. The CDR3 is 16 residues long. Germline V gene data show CDR1 as SNHLY and CDR2 as FYNNEI. Trimming left V 5 bases short and J 6 bases short, with 17 bases between. The CDR3 coding sequence is TGTGCCAGCAGTTCCGCCGGGACAATTCCTAATTCACCCCTCCACTTT. Protein product: CASSSAGTIPNSPLHF.

This clonotype has just one count. This chain uses TRBV25-1 with TRBJ1-3; D is undetermined. V was cut by 7 bases and J by 1 base, with 8 bases left in between. The CDR3 runs 13 residues. Germline V gene lookup returns CDR1 MGHDK and CDR2 SYGVNS. The CDR3 DNA reads as TGTGCCAGCACCAGCGATTCTGGAAACACCATATATTTT. It yields the protein CASTSDSGNTIYF.

J is TRBJ2-1 and V is TRBV28; TRBD2 aligns across 11 bases. The CDR3 has 15 amino acids. Germline lookup yields CDR1 MDHEN and CDR2 SYDVKM. V shed 3 bases, J shed 6 bases, and the junction held 4 bases outside the gene matches. DNA for the CDR3: TGTGCCAGCAGTTTGGGACTAGCGGCCATCAATGAGCAGTTCTTC. Its protein product is CASSLGLAAINEQFF.

The chain combines TRBV5-1 with TRBJ2-3; 9 positions match TRBD2. CDR1 is SGHRS, CDR2 YFSETQ, per germline. Trimming cost V 0 bases and J 4 bases; bases outside gene matches: 9. There are 17 residues in the CDR3. The CDR3 region is CASSLVWGLAPPDTQYF. CDR3 nucleotide sequence: TGCGCCAGCAGCTTGGTCTGGGGACTAGCTCCTCCAGATACGCAGTATTTT.

The chain uses TRBV29-1 and TRBJ1-4, with D possibly matching TRBD1 (5 bases). The germline V gene has CDR1 SQVTM and CDR2 ANQGSEA. V dropped 6 bases and J dropped 6 bases, with 14 bases sitting between them. The CDR3 is 13 amino acids. The CDR3, as DNA: TGCAGCGTGACGGACGGGGCAGATGAAAAACTGTTTTTT. It specifies CSVTDGADEKLFF.

The rearrangement links TRBV7-6 to TRBJ2-1; 9 bases are shared with TRBD2. V dropped 4 bases and J dropped 8; count of bases not matched to a gene: 3. Germline assignment: CDR1 SGHVS and CDR2 FNYEAQ. The CDR3 spans 13 residues. The CDR3 loop is CASSSGTSHEQFF. CDR3 coding DNA: TGTGCCAGCAGCTCGGGGACTAGCCATGAGCAGTTCTTC.

This chain uses TRBV9 with TRBJ1-3, with D perhaps matching TRBD1 (6 bases). Germline CDR1 and CDR2: SGDLS and YYNGEE. V was shortened by 7 bases and J by 0 bases, with 11 bases between the two germline ends. This CDR3 is built from 14 residues. The CDR3 here is CASADRSSGNTIYF. The CDR3 DNA reads as TGTGCCAGCGCTGACAGGAGCTCTGGAAACACCATATATTTT.

This clonotype was found once. V is TRBV3-1 and J is TRBJ1-1, with TRBD1 matching over 8 bases. CDR1 and CDR2 (germline): LGHDT, YNNKEL (reference sequence). V lost 6 bases to trimming and J lost 4 bases; unmatched junction nucleotides: 16. The CDR3 has 17 residues. The CDR3 protein is CASSPGQVNPRGTEAFF. The DNA of the CDR3 is TGTGCCAGCAGTCCGGGACAGGTGAACCCTCGGGGCACTGAAGCTTTCTTT.

The rearrangement uses TRBV6-1 and TRBJ2-1; D assignment may be TRBD1 or TRBD2 (5 bases each). CDR1 is MNHNS and CDR2 is SASEGT in the germline V gene. Trimming removed 7 bases from V and 0 bases from J, with 13 bases in between. There are 15 residues in the CDR3. CDR3 in DNA: TGTGCCAGCATCCGGGGCATCAACTCCTACAATGAGCAGTTCTTC. Amino acids: CASIRGINSYNEQFF.

The chain carries TRBV18 and TRBJ2-7; 9 bases fit TRBD2. CDR3 length: 15 residues. V lost 6 bases, J lost 3 bases, and 9 bases stayed unmatched. Germline V lookup: CDR1 KGHSH, CDR2 LQKENI. CDR3 coding DNA: TGTGCCAGCTCCCCTATAGCGGGGGAGAACTACGAGCAGTACTTC. Encoded protein: CASSPIAGENYEQYF. The full variable domain, in which reference TRBV18 and TRBJ2-7 provide the parts outside the CDR3, is NAGVMQNPRHLVRRRGQEARLRCSPMKGHSHVYWYRQLPEEGLKFMVYLQKENIIDESGMPKERFSAEFPKEGPSILRIQQVVRGDSAAYFCASSPIAGENYEQYFGPGTRLTVT.

The chain combines TRBV15 with TRBJ2-2; D is undetermined. Germline assignment: CDR1 LNHNV and CDR2 YYDKDF (reference sequence). V shed 2 bases and J shed 4 bases, with 2 bases lying between them. The CDR3 consists of 12 residues. Here the CDR3 reads CATSRRTGELFF. The CDR3 nucleotides are TGTGCCACCAGCAGACGCACCGGGGAGCTGTTTTTT.

The chain is built from TRBV11-1 and TRBJ1-6, with no clear D. Trimming removed 2 bases at V and 3 bases at J, with 11 bases between. CDR1 is SGHAT, CDR2 FQDESV, per germline (reference sequence). The CDR3 is 16 residues long. The DNA for the CDR3 is TGTGCCAGCAGCTTAACTACAGAGTACTATAATTCACCCCTCCACTTT. As protein: CASSLTTEYYNSPLHF.

J is TRBJ2-1 and V is TRBV28; tentatively, D is TRBD2 (6 bases). Germline values: CDR1 MDHEN, CDR2 SYDVKM. Between the trimmed V and J ends, which lost 5 bases and 9 bases, there was a span of 23 bases. The CDR3 has 16 residues. The CDR3 DNA reads as TGTGCCAGCAGTCGGGTGGTTCTGAGCGGGTATAGTGAGCAGTTCTTC. Translation gives CASSRVVLSGYSEQFF.

The chain combines TRBV29-1 with TRBJ2-1, with D possibly matching TRBD2 (6 bases). CDR3 length equals 12 residues. CDR1 is SQVTM, CDR2 ANQGSEA, per germline. V lost 7 bases to trimming and J lost 4 bases, with 11 bases between them. CDR3 bases: TGCAGCGCCCAACTAGCATACAATGAGCAGTTCTTC. The encoded protein is CSAQLAYNEQFF.